This T cell receptor beta chain was retrieved from a study of a mutant IDH1 vaccine in newly diagnosed glioma. As for the study in general: The study gave patients eight vaccinations in weeks 1, 3, 5, 7, 11, 15, 19, 23.

The protocol was immunoSEQ multiplex PCR, while the TCRdb copy is restricted to in-frame clones and leaves out a portion. The sample includes almost 85,000 clones, roughly 85% of them seen just once. About this clone itself: The antigen is undetermined.

Time point noted: week 23, last vaccination. It was 300 ug of mutant IDH1 20-mer peptide that made up each vaccine dose, given with topical imiquimod. The CDR3 is 13 amino acids. Trimming cost V 5 bases and J 2 bases, with 9 bases left between them. Germline V gives CDR1 SGHAT, CDR2 FQDESV (reference sequence). The specimen comprised PBMCs, sampled from a glioma patient whose treatment included an IDH1 peptide vaccine. The chain couples TRBV11-1 to TRBJ1-1, with D uncertain. The sequence derives from a man younger than 40 with glioma. Some clones in this sample may be carry-over from other donors' samples. In nucleotides, the CDR3 is TGTGCCAGCAGCGTGCGGACTAACACTGAAGCTTTCTTT. Encoded protein: CASSVRTNTEAFF.